One sample yielded the 5 T cell receptor beta chains listed below, sequenced in a study of shared clonotypes between healthy human individuals. Some clones are missing from TCRdb's copy, which holds only in-frame ones; the method was immunoSEQ multiplex PCR. The repertoire holds 2 million to 2.5 million clones, with 92% as singletons. The specimen sequenced was naive CD4+ T cells from PBMCs. The subset is: CD45RA+ positively selected. All receptors derive from a man younger than 35 in good health. Some clones in this sample may be carry-over from other donors' samples.

The chain recombines TRBV7-2 with TRBJ1-6, with D unresolved. This CDR3 has 15 residues. Per germline, CDR1 SGHTA and CDR2 FQGNSA. Trimming cost V 5 bases and J 9 bases, with 17 bases left between them. This CDR3 reads CASSRIRTMGSPLHF. The CDR3 coding sequence is TGTGCCAGCAGCCGAATAAGGACCATGGGTTCACCCCTCCACTTT.

About this clone: In the same sample, other DNA sequences code for this CDR3. V and J are TRBV15 and TRBJ1-2; a weak D match, TRBD1 (6 bases). CDR1 is LNHNV, CDR2 YYDKDF, per germline (reference sequence). CDR3 length: 14 amino acids. Trimming took 1 base from V and 2 from J, leaving 8 bases between them. As DNA, the CDR3 is TGTGCCACCAGCAGAGGGGGGGCGAACTATGGCTACACCTTC. It codes for CATSRGGANYGYTF. The full variable domain, in which reference TRBV15 and TRBJ1-2 provide the parts outside the CDR3, is DAMVIQNPRYQVTQFGKPVTLSCSQTLNHNVMYWYQQKSSQAPKLLFHYYDKDFNNEADTPDNFQSRRPNTSFCFLDIRSPGLGDTAMYLCATSRGGANYGYTFGSGTRLTVV.

CDR3 nucleotide sequence: TGTGCCAGCAGTGGCCGTAGCGGCAGGGGGGCTCCTAGCACAGATACGCAGTATTTT. Protein product: CASSGRSGRGAPSTDTQYF. The chain is built from TRBV28 and TRBJ2-3, with a tentative D call TRBD1 (7 bases). Germline V gene lookup returns CDR1 MDHEN and CDR2 SYDVKM. V lost 5 bases, J lost 0 bases, and 24 bases lay in between. This CDR3 comprises 19 residues. Full variable domain (rest looked up from reference TRBV28 and TRBJ2-3): DVKVTQSSRYLVKRTGEKVFLECVQDMDHENMFWYRQDPGLGLRLIYFSYDVKMKEKGDIPEGYSVSREKKERFSLILESASTNQTSMYLCASSGRSGRGAPSTDTQYFGPGTRLTVL.

The chain carries TRBV6-6 and TRBJ2-1, with 11 bases fitting TRBD1. CDR3 length: 16 amino acids. In germline, CDR1 is MNHNY, CDR2 SVGAGI (reference sequence). V dropped 5 bases and J dropped 4; count of bases not matched to a gene: 7. The CDR3 bases are TGTGCCAGCAGTAAGCCCGGGACAGGGGGTTACAATGAGCAGTTCTTC. Its translation: CASSKPGTGGYNEQFF.

Only a few counts were recorded for this clone. This chain connects TRBV28 to TRBJ1-1; tentative D call: TRBD1 (5 bases). There are 13 residues in the CDR3. Germline V CDR1 and CDR2: MDHEN, SYDVKM. V was pared by 10 bases and J by 6 bases, with 18 bases between. CDR3 bases: TGTGCCACAACTTTCGGGACCGCCGCTGAAGCTTTCTTT. It yields the protein CATTFGTAAEAFF.